Described below is a single T cell receptor (beta chain) sequence and its context. Antigen unknown. These data belong to a study of cytomegalovirus exposure and HLA in healthy donors. PCR used 60 Vbeta primers and 13 Jbeta primers. Profiled with immunoSEQ multiplex PCR; TCRdb holds only in-frame clones, not every one. The data hold under 100,000 clones, with roughly 78% observed a single time. Study conclusions and caveats: Most subjects had HLA-A and HLA-B alleles reportedly predicted accurately by TCR beta sequences. A link between a missense DCLRE1C variant and TCR beta V- and J-gene trimming emerged from a later analysis.

This CDR3 is built from 13 residues. From germline, CDR1 is MNHEY and CDR2 SMNVEV (reference sequence). Between the trimmed V and J ends, which lost 2 bases and 7 bases, there was a span of 9 bases. The clonotype originates from a man aged 25-45 years in good health and CMV-seronegative. Material: PBMCs. V is TRBV27 and J is TRBJ1-5; D is uncertain. Here the CDR3 reads CASSLRVGQPQHF. The CDR3 region has the DNA TGTGCCAGCAGTTTACGGGTCGGGCAGCCCCAGCATTTT.